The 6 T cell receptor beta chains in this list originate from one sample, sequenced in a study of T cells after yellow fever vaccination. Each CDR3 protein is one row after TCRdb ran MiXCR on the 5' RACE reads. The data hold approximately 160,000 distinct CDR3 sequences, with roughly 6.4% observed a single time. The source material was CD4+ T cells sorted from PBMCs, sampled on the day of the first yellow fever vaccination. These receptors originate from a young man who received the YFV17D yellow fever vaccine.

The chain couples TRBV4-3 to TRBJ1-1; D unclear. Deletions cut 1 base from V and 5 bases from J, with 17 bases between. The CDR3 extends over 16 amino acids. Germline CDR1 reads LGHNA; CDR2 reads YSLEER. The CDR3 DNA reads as TGCGCCAGCAGCCAAGTCGAGATGTATAGGAAGACTGAAGCTTTCTTT. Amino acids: CASSQVEMYRKTEAFF.

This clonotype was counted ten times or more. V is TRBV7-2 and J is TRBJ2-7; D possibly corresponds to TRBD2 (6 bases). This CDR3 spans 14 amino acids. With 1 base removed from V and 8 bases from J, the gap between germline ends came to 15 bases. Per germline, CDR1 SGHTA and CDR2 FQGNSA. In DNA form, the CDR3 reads TGTGCCAGCAGCTTAGGTTCACTAGCCGTAAAGCAGTACTTC. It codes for CASSLGSLAVKQYF.

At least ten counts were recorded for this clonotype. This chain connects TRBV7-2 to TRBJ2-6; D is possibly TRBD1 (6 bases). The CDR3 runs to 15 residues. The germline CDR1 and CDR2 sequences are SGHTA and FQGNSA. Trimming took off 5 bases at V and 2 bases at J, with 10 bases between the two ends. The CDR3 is CASSPDSTGANVLTF. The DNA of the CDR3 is TGTGCCAGCAGCCCGGACAGTACTGGGGCCAACGTCCTGACTTTC.

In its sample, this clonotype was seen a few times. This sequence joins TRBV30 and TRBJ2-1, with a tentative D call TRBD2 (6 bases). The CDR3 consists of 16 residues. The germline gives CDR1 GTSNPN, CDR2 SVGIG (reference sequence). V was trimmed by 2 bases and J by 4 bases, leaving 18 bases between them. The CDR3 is CAWSLGGSPLYNEQFF. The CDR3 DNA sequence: TGTGCCTGGAGTCTTGGGGGGAGCCCTTTGTACAATGAGCAGTTCTTC.

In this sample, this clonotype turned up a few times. This CDR3 reads CASTLGNEQYV. CDR3 DNA: TGTGCCAGCACACTCGGGAACGAGCAGTACGTC. The chain is built from TRBV2 and TRBJ2-7, with a tentative D call TRBD2 (5 bases). V lost 7 bases and J 5 bases, leaving 9 bases between the germline ends. Germline assignment: CDR1 SNHLY and CDR2 FYNNEI. The CDR3 is made up of 11 amino acids.

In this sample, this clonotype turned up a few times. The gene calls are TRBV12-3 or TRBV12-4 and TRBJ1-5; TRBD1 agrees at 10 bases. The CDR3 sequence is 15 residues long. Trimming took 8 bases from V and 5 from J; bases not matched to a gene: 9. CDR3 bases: TGTGCCAGCGGACCGGGACAGGGGCCTGATCAGCCCCAGCATTTT. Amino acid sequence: CASGPGQGPDQPQHF.